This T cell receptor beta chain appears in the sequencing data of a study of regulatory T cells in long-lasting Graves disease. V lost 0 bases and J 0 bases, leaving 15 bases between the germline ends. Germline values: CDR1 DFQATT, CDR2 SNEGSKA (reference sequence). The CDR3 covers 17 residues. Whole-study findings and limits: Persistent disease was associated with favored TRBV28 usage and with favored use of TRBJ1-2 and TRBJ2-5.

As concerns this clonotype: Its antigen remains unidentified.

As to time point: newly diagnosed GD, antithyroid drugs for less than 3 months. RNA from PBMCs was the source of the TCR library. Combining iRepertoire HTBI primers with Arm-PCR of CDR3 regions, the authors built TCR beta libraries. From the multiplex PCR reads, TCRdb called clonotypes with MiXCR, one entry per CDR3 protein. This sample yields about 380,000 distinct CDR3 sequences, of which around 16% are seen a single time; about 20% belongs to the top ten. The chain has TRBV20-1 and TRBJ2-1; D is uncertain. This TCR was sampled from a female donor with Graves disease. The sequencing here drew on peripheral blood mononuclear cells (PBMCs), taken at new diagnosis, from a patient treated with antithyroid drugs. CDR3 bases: TGCAGTGCTAGAGATCATCGGAGCGCCTTCTCCTACAATGAGCAGTTCTTC. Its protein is CSARDHRSAFSYNEQFF.